Following are 24 T cell receptor beta chains from one sample sequenced in a study of OX40 agonist ivuxolimab in advanced cancers. Using immunoSEQ multiplex PCR, the repertoire was profiled, and TCRdb retains in-frame clones only, with some absent. The sample has fewer than 85,000 clones; around 85% are singletons. Sequenced here: CD4+ or CD8+ T cells sorted from blood, sampled in a trial of the OX40 agonist ivuxolimab. The origin of the receptors is an adult with an advanced solid tumor such as melanoma, head and neck, liver or kidney cancer.

The sample holds one count of this clone. The chain has TRBV7-3 and TRBJ2-7, with a possible D match to TRBD2 (5 bases). Looked up from germline, CDR1 is SGHTA and CDR2 is FQGTGA. V was pared by 2 bases and J by 5 bases, with 10 bases between. The CDR3 sequence is 13 residues long. CDR3 sequence (DNA): TGTGCCAGCAGCTTATCAAGGCGGGACGAGCAGTACTTC. This gives the protein CASSLSRRDEQYF.

This clone was counted a single time. The V call is TRBV7-9, the J call TRBJ1-5, with D unclear. Germline CDR1 SEHNR, CDR2 FQNEAQ (reference sequence). Trimming removed 1 base from V and 6 bases from J, with 7 bases in between. The CDR3 sequence is 13 residues long. The CDR3 DNA is TGTGCCAGCAGCTTAGGTTTCGGTCAGCCCCAGCATTTT. Amino acid sequence: CASSLGFGQPQHF.

The chain employs TRBV30 and TRBJ2-3; either TRBD1 or TRBD2 may fit D (5 bases each). CDR3 length equals 18 residues. Trimming took off 4 bases at V and 4 bases at J, with 27 bases between the two ends. The germline V gene encodes CDR1 GTSNPN and CDR2 SVGIG (reference sequence). The CDR3 loop is CAWTSTSFGTRLADTQYF. As DNA, the CDR3 is TGTGCCTGGACGTCAACGAGTTTCGGGACCCGACTGGCAGATACGCAGTATTTT.

The rearrangement uses TRBV28 and TRBJ2-7; TRBD1 might be the D (5 bases). There are 14 residues in the CDR3. Trimming shortened V by 2 bases and J by 3 bases, and 11 bases separated the two germline ends. The germline V gene encodes CDR1 MDHEN and CDR2 SYDVKM. CDR3: CASSLQTVRYEQYF. Written as DNA, the CDR3 is TGTGCCAGCAGTTTACAGACAGTGCGCTACGAGCAGTACTTC.

This clone was detected only a few times. The chain uses TRBV6-1 and TRBJ2-7, with 8 bases matching TRBD1. Per the germline V gene, CDR1 is MNHNS and CDR2 is SASEGT. J was trimmed by 5 bases and V by 5 bases; bases with no gene match: 8. The CDR3 runs 14 residues. The CDR3 DNA sequence: TGTGCCAGCAGTTCGGGACAGGAATCCCACGAGCAGTACTTC. Protein sequence: CASSSGQESHEQYF.

This rearrangement joins TRBV5-1 to TRBJ2-7, with D possibly TRBD1 on 5 matching bases. The germline V gene encodes CDR1 SGHRS and CDR2 YFSETQ. Trimming pared 4 bases from V and 0 bases from J, leaving 14 bases between. The CDR3 contains 15 residues. CDR3 residues: CASSPIDSPSYEQYF. CDR3 nucleotides: TGCGCCAGCAGCCCGATTGACAGTCCCTCCTACGAGCAGTACTTC.

Turning to this clone: A read error may produce the germline difference seen at one junction end. The chain uses TRBV6-1 and TRBJ1-2; 9 bases agree with TRBD1. Germline V lookup: CDR1 MNHNS, CDR2 SASEGT. The CDR3 is made up of 16 amino acids. The CDR3 reads CASSKAPGQGRAGYTF. The CDR3 DNA follows: TGTGCCAGCAGTAAAGCGCCGGGACAGGGAAGGGCTGGCTACACCTTC.

The V gene is TRBV6-5, the J gene TRBJ2-7; TRBD2 matches 8 bases. CDR3 size: 14 residues. The V and J ends lost 6 bases and 2 bases, in that order; junction bases with no gene match: 6. CDR1 and CDR2 from the germline V gene are MNHEY and SVGAGI. The CDR3 bases are TGTGCCAGCAGCCGCAGCGGGAGACCCTACGAGCAGTACTTC. It is translated as CASSRSGRPYEQYF.

The chain recombines TRBV10-1 with TRBJ2-5; TRBD2 matches at 16 bases. Per the germline V gene, CDR1 is WNHNN and CDR2 is SYGVQD (reference sequence). J lost 4 bases, V lost 8 bases, and 16 bases had no gene match. This CDR3 spans 19 amino acids. CDR3 sequence: CASRPGTSGGDRTIETQYF. For the CDR3, the DNA is TGCGCCAGCCGACCCGGGACTAGCGGGGGGGACAGGACTATAGAGACCCAGTACTTC.

The J gene is TRBJ1-3, the V gene TRBV7-8; possible D gene TRBD1, 5 bases. Trimming took off 5 bases at V and 3 bases at J, with 17 bases between the two ends. This CDR3 is 16 amino acids long. Germline V CDR1 and CDR2: SGHVS, FQNEAQ. The CDR3 reads CASSLLGWGSGNTIYF. Here the CDR3 DNA reads TGTGCCAGCAGCCTCCTCGGATGGGGGAGTGGAAACACCATATATTTT.

The chain employs TRBV18 and TRBJ2-6; the D gene is possibly TRBD2 (6 bases). CDR1 and CDR2 (germline): KGHSH, LQKENI. The CDR3 consists of 18 residues. Between the trimmed V and J ends, which lost 0 bases and 0 bases, there was a span of 12 bases. The CDR3 protein is CASSPPGLGSSGANVLTF. Written as DNA, the CDR3 is TGTGCCAGCTCACCACCGGGACTTGGGAGCTCTGGGGCCAACGTCCTGACTTTC.

This clone came up a few times. This chain links TRBV27 with TRBJ1-1; the D gene is possibly TRBD1 (6 bases). Germline loops: CDR1 MNHEY, CDR2 SMNVEV (reference sequence). With 6 bases removed from V and 1 base from J, the gap between germline ends came to 9 bases. CDR3 length: 13 amino acids. CDR3 DNA sequence: TGTGCCAGCAGGAGGACAGAGAACACTGAAGCTTTCTTT. As protein: CASRRTENTEAFF.

V gene TRBV12-5 combines with J gene TRBJ1-4; 8 bases align to TRBD1. Germline lookup yields CDR1 LGHNT and CDR2 FRNRAP. The length of the CDR3 is 16 residues. Trimming cost V 1 base and J 8 bases; bases outside gene matches: 9. Here the CDR3 reads CASGLALPDRAEKLFF. The CDR3 nucleotides are TGTGCTAGTGGTTTGGCCCTGCCGGACAGGGCGGAAAAACTGTTTTTT.

The chain links TRBV6-6 to TRBJ2-5, with D unresolved. V lost 0 bases to trimming and J lost 5 bases, with 10 bases between them. The CDR3 spans 14 residues. Germline V gene sequence: CDR1 MNHNY, CDR2 SVGAGI (reference sequence). The CDR3 loop is CASSYSRGMETQYF. CDR3 nucleotide sequence: TGTGCCAGCAGTTACTCGAGAGGAATGGAGACCCAGTACTTC.

V gene TRBV6-5 combines with J gene TRBJ1-4; D ambiguous. The length of the CDR3 is 14 residues. V lost 4 bases to trimming and J lost 4 bases, with 10 bases between them. Germline loops: CDR1 MNHEY, CDR2 SVGAGI. The CDR3 nucleotides read TGTGCCAGCAGTTCCATGGGCCGTAATGAAAAACTGTTTTTT. Translating gives CASSSMGRNEKLFF.

The chain is built from TRBV19 and TRBJ1-1, with TRBD1 matching 10 bases. The CDR3 sequence is 15 residues long. The junction had 4 bases not matched to a gene; V was cut back by 5 bases and J by 1 base. In germline, CDR1 is LNHDA, CDR2 SQIVND (reference sequence). The CDR3 nucleotides are TGTGCCAGTAGTGGGTGGACAGGGGGGAACACTGAAGCTTTCTTT. It codes for CASSGWTGGNTEAFF.

The rearrangement joins TRBV28 to TRBJ1-2; 7 positions match TRBD1. The CDR3 has 15 residues. J was trimmed by 4 bases and V by 6 bases; bases with no gene match: 11. Germline CDR1 and CDR2: MDHEN and SYDVKM. The chain's CDR3 is CASRFTPPGGYGYTF. CDR3 DNA: TGTGCCAGCAGGTTCACGCCCCCAGGGGGCTATGGCTACACCTTC.

The gene calls are TRBV28 and TRBJ2-1; perhaps TRBD2 as D (6 bases). The germline CDR1 and CDR2 sequences are MDHEN and SYDVKM. Trimming took 4 bases from V and 0 from J, leaving 10 bases between them. The CDR3 extends over 15 amino acids. The CDR3 is CASSYRDFSYNEQFF. The CDR3 nucleotides read TGTGCCAGCAGTTACCGGGACTTCTCCTACAATGAGCAGTTCTTC.

The chain carries TRBV19 and TRBJ2-1; D is unclear. Looked up from germline, CDR1 is LNHDA and CDR2 is SQIVND (reference sequence). The CDR3 consists of 13 residues. The V and J ends lost 4 bases and 7 bases respectively, with 11 bases between them. CDR3 DNA sequence: TGTGCCAGTAGTACCCTCGTGTCAAATGAGCAGTTCTTC. It is translated as CASSTLVSNEQFF. The full variable domain, in which reference TRBV19 and TRBJ2-1 provide the parts outside the CDR3, is DGGITQSPKYLFRKEGQNVTLSCEQNLNHDAMYWYRQDPGQGLRLIYYSQIVNDFQKGDIAEGYSVSREKKESFPLTVTSAQKNPTAFYLCASSTLVSNEQFFGPGTRLTVL.

The chain combines TRBV5-6 with TRBJ1-2; D is possibly TRBD1 (6 bases). The CDR3 is made up of 14 amino acids. Trimming left V 4 bases short and J 4 bases short, with 14 bases between. Germline lookup yields CDR1 SGHDT and CDR2 YYEEEE. The CDR3 spells CASSQGTVSYGYTF. CDR3 coding DNA: TGTGCCAGCAGCCAGGGGACCGTTTCCTATGGCTACACCTTC.

This chain uses TRBV19 with TRBJ1-5; TRBD1 matches at 8 bases. CDR3 length: 16 residues. Germline V lookup: CDR1 LNHDA, CDR2 SQIVND (reference sequence). With V trimmed by 5 bases and J by 4 bases, 10 bases remained unmatched. The CDR3 sequence: CASSARTGSGNQPQHF. CDR3 DNA: TGTGCCAGTAGTGCAAGGACAGGGTCTGGGAATCAGCCCCAGCATTTT.

This sequence joins TRBV30 and TRBJ2-1; D is ambiguous. V was trimmed by 0 bases and J by 8 bases, leaving 11 bases between them. Germline V gives CDR1 GTSNPN, CDR2 SVGIG (reference sequence). This CDR3 has 13 residues. The CDR3 nucleotides are TGTGCCTGGAGTGTTGGCTTTCGCTATGAGCAGTTCTTC. It is translated as CAWSVGFRYEQFF. Full variable domain (missing parts from reference TRBV30 and TRBJ2-1): SQTIHQWPATLVQPVGSPLSLECTVEGTSNPNLYWYRQAAGRGLQLLFYSVGIGQISSEVPQNLSASRPQDRQFILSSKKLLLSDSGFYLCAWSVGFRYEQFFGPGTRLTVL.

This chain connects TRBV29-1 to TRBJ1-5; D may be TRBD1 (5 bases). CDR1 and CDR2 (germline): SQVTM, ANQGSEA. The CDR3 is 14 amino acids. Trimming removed 2 bases at V and 7 bases at J, with 15 bases between. The CDR3 reads CSVEKDNGGQPQHF. In DNA, the CDR3 is TGCAGCGTTGAAAAGGATAATGGGGGGCAGCCCCAGCATTTT.

The chain has TRBV7-2 and TRBJ2-3; TRBD1 or TRBD2 may be the D gene (6 bases each). Per germline, CDR1 SGHTA and CDR2 FQGNSA. V was pared by 0 bases and J by 8 bases, with 15 bases between. The CDR3 contains 15 residues. The CDR3 DNA is TGTGCCAGCAGCTTAGCAGGAGGGGGGCAGGGTACGCAGTATTTT. Residues: CASSLAGGGQGTQYF.